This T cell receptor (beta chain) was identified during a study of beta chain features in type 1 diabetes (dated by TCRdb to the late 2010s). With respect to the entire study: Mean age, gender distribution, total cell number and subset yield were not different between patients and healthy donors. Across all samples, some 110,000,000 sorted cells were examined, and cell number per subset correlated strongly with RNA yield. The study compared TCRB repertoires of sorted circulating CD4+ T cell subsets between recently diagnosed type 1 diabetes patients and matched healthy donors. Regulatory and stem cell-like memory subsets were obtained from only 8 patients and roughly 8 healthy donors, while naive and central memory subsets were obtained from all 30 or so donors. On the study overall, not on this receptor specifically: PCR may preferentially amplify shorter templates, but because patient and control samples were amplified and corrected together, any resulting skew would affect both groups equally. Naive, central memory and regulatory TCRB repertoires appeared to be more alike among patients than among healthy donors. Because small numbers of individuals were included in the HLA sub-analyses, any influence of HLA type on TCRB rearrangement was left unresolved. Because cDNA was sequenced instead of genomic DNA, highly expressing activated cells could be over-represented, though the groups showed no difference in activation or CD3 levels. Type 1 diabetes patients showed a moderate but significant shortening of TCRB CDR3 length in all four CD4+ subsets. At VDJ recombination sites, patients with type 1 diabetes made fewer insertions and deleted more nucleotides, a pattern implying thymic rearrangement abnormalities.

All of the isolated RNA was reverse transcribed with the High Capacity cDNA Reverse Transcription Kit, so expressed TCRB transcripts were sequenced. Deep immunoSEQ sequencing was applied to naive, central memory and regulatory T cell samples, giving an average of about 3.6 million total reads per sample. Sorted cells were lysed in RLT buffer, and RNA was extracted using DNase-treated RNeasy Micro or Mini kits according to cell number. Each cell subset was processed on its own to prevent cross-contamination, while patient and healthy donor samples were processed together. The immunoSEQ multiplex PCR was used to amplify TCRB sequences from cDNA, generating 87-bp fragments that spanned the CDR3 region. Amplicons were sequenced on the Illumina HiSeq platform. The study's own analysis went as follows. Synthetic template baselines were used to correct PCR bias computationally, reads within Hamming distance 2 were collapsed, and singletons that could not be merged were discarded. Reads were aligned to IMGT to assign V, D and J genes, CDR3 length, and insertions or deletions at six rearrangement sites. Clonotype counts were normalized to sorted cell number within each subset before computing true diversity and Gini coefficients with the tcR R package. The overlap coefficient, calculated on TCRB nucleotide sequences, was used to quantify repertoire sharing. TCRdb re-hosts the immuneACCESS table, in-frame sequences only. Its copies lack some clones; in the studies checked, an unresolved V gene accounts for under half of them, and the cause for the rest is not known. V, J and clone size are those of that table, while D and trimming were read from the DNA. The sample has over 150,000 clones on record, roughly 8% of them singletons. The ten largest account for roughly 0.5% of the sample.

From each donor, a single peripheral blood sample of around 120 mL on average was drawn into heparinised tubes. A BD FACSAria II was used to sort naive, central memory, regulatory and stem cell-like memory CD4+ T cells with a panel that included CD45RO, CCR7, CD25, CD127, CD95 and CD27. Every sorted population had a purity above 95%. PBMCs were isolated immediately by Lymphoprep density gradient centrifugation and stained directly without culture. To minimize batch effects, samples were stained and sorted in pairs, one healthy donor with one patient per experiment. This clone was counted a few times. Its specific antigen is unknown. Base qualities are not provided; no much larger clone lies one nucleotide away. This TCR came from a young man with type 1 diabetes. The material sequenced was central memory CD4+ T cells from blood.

CDR3 loop: CASSRTSGRNEQYF. The DNA reads as follows: TGTGCCAGCAGTCGGACTAGCGGGAGGAACGAGCAGTACTTC. This chain is built from TRBV27 and TRBJ2-7, and 14 bases in between align with TRBD2. After removal of 5 bases from V and 5 bases from J, the junction retains 2 bases not matched to a gene. The CDR3 starts with the cysteine, ends with the phenylalanine, and has 14 residues. Just the 42-base CDR3 DNA is kept, in frame starting at base 1. Per the germline V gene (reference sequence), MNHEY is the CDR1 and SMNVEV is the CDR2.